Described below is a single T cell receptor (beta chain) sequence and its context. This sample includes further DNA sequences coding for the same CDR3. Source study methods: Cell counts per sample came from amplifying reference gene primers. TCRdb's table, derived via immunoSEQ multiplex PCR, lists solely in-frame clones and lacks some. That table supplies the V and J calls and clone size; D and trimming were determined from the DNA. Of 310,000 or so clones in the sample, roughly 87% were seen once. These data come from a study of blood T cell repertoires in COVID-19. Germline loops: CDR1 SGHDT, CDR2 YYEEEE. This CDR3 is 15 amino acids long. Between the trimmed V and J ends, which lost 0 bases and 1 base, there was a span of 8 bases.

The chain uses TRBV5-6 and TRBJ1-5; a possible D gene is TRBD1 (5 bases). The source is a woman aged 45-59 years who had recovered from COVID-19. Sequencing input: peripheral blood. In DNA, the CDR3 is TGTGCCAGCAGCTTGGCGGGGGGAAGCAATCAGCCCCAGCATTTT. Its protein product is CASSLAGGSNQPQHF. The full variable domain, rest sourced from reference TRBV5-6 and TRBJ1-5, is DAGVTQSPTHLIKTRGQQVTLRCSPKSGHDTVSWYQQALGQGPQFIFQYYEEEERQRGNFPDRFSGHQFPNYSSELNVNALLLGDSALYLCASSLAGGSNQPQHFGDGTRLSIL.